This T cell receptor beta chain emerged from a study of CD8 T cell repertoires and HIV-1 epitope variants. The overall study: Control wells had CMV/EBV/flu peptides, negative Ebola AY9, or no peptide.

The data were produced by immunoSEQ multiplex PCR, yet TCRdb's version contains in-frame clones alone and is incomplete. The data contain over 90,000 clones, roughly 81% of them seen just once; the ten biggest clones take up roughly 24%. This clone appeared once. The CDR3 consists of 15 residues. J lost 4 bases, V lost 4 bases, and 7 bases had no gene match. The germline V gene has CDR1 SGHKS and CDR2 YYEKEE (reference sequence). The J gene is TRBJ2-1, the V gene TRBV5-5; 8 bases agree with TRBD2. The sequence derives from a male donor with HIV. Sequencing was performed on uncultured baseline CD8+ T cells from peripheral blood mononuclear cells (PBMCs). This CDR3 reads CASSVGLAGYNEQFF. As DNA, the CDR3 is TGTGCCAGCAGCGTCGGGCTAGCGGGTTACAATGAGCAGTTCTTC.